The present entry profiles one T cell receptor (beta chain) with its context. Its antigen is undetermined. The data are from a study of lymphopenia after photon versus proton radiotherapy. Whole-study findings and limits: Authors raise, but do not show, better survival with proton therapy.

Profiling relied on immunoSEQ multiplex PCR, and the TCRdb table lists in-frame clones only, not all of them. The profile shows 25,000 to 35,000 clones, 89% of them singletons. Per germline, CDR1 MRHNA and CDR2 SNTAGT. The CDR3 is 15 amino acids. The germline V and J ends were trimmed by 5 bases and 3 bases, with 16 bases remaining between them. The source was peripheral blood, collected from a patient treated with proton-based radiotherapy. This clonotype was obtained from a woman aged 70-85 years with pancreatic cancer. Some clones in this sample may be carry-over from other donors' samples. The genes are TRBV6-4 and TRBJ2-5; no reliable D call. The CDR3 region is CASSSYPRYEETQYF. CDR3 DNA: TGTGCCAGCAGTAGCTACCCCCGCTATGAAGAGACCCAGTACTTC.